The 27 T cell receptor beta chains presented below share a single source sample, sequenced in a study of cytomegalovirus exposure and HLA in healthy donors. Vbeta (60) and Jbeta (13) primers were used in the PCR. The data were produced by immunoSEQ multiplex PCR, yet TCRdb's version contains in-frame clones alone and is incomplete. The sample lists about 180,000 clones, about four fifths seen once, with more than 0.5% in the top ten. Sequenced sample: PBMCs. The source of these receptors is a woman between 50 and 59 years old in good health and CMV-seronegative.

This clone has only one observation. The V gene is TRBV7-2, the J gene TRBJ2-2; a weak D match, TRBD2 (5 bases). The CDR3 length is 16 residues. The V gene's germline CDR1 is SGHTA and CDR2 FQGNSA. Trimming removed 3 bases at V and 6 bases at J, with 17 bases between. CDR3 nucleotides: TGTGCCAGCAGCTTTCTCGATTTGAGGGCGGCCGGGGAGCTGTTTTTT. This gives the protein CASSFLDLRAAGELFF.

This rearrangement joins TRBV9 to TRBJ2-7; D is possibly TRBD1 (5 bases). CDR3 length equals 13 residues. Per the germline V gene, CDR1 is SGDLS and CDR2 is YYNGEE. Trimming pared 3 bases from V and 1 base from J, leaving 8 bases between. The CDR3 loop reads CASSEGQSYEQYF. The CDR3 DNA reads TGTGCCAGCAGCGAGGGGCAGTCCTACGAGCAGTACTTC.

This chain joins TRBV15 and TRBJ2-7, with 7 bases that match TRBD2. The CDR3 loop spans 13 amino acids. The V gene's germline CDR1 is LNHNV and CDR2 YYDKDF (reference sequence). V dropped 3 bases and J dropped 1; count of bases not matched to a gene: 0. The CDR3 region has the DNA TGTGCCACCAGCAGGGGACTATCCTACGAGCAGTACTTC. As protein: CATSRGLSYEQYF.

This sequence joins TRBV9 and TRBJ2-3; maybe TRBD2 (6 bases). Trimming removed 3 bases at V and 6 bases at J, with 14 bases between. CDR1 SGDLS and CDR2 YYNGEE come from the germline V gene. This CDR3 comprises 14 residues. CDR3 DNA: TGTGCCAGCAGCGCCGGACTACCCCCGGATACGCAGTATTTT. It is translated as CASSAGLPPDTQYF. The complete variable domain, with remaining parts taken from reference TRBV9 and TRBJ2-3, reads DSGVTQTPKHLITATGQRVTLRCSPRSGDLSVYWYQQSLDQGLQFLIQYYNGEERAKGNILERFSAQQFPDLHSELNLSSLELGDSALYFCASSAGLPPDTQYFGPGTRLTVL.

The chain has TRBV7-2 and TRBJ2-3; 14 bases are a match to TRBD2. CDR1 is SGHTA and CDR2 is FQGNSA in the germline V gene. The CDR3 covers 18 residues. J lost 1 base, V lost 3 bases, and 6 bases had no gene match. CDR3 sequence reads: CASSFRLAGGPGTDTQYF. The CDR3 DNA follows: TGTGCCAGCAGCTTTCGACTAGCGGGGGGGCCTGGCACAGATACGCAGTATTTT.

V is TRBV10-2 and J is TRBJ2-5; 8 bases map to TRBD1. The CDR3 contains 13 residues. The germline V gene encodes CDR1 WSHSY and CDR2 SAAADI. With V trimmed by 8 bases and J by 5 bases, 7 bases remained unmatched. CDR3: CASGTGALETQYF. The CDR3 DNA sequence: TGCGCCAGCGGGACAGGCGCACTGGAGACCCAGTACTTC.

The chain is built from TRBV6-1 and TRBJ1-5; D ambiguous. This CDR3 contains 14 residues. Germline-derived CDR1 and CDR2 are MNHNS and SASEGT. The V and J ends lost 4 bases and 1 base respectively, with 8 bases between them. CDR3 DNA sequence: TGTGCCAGCAGTGTTGAAGCGAGCAATCAGCCCCAGCATTTT. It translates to CASSVEASNQPQHF.

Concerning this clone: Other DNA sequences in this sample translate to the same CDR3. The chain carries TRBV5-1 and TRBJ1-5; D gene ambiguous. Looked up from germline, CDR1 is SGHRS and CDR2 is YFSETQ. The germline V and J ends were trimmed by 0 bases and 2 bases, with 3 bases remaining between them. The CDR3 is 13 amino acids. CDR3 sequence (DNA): TGCGCCAGCAGCTTGGCAGGCAATCAGCCCCAGCATTTT. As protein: CASSLAGNQPQHF.

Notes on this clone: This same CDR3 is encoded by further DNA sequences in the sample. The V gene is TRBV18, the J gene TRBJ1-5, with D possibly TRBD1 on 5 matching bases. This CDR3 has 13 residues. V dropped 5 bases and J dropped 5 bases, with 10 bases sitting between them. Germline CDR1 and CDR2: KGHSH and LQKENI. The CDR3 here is CASSAGGDQPQHF. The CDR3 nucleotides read TGTGCCAGCTCAGCCGGGGGGGATCAGCCCCAGCATTTT.

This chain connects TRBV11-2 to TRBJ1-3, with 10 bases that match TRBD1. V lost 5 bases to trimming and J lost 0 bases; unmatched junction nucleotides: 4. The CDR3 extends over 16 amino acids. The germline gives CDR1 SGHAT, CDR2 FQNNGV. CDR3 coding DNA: TGTGCCAGCAGCACCGGGACAGGGGACTCTGGAAACACCATATATTTT. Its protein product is CASSTGTGDSGNTIYF.

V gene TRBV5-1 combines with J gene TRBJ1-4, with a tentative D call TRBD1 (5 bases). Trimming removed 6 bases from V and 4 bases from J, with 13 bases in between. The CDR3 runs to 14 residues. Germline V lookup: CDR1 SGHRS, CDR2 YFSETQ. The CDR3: CASTRDGGNEKLFF. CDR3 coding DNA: TGCGCCAGCACCAGGGACGGGGGTAATGAAAAACTGTTTTTT.

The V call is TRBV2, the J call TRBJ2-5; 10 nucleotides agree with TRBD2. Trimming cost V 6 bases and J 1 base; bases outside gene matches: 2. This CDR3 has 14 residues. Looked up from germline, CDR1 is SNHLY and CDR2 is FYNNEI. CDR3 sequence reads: CASSRTSGQETQYF. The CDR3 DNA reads TGTGCCAGCAGCCGGACTAGCGGCCAAGAGACCCAGTACTTC.

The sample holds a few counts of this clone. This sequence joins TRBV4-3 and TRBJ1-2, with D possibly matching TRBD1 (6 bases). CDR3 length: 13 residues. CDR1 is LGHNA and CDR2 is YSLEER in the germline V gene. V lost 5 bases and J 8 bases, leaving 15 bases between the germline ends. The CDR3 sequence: CASSSRGGPGYTF. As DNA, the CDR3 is TGCGCCAGCAGCAGCCGCGGGGGGCCAGGCTACACCTTC.

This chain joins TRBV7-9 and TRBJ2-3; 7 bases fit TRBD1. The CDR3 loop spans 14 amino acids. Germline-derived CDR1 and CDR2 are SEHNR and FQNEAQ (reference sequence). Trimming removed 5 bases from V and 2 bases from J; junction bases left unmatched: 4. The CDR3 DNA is TGTGCCAGCAGCGGTACAGGGGTCACAGATACGCAGTATTTT. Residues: CASSGTGVTDTQYF. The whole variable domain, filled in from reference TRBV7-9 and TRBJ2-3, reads DTGVSQNPRHKITKRGQNVTFRCDPISEHNRLYWYRQTLGQGPEFLTYFQNEAQLEKSRLLSDRFSAERPKGSFSTLEIQRTEQGDSAMYLCASSGTGVTDTQYFGPGTRLTVL.

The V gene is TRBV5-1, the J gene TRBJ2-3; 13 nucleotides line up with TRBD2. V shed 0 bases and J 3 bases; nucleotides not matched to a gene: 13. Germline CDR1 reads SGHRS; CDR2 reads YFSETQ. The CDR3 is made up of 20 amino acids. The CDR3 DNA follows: TGCGCCAGCAGCTTGGCAACGGGACTAGCGGGATACATGGGTACAGATACGCAGTATTTT. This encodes CASSLATGLAGYMGTDTQYF.

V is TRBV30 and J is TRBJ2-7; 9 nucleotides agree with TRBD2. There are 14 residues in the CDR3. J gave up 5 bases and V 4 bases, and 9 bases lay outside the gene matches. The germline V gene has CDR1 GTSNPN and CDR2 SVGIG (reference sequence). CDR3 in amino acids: CAWMEAGGPHEQYF. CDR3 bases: TGTGCCTGGATGGAGGCGGGAGGGCCGCACGAGCAGTACTTC. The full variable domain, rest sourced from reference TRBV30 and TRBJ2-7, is SQTIHQWPATLVQPVGSPLSLECTVEGTSNPNLYWYRQAAGRGLQLLFYSVGIGQISSEVPQNLSASRPQDRQFILSSKKLLLSDSGFYLCAWMEAGGPHEQYFGPGTRLTVT.

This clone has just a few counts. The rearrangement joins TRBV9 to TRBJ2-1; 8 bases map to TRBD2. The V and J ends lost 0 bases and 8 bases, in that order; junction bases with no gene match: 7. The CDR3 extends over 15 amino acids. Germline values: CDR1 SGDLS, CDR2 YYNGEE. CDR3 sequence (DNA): TGTGCCAGCAGCGTAGACGGGAGGGGATTCGATGAGCAGTTCTTC. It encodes CASSVDGRGFDEQFF.

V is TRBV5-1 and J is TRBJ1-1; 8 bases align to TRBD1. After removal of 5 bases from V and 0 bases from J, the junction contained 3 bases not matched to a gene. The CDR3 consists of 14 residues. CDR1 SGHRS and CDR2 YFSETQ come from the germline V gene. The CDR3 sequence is CASSRDRLNTEAFF. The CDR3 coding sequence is TGCGCCAGCAGTAGGGACAGGTTGAACACTGAAGCTTTCTTT.

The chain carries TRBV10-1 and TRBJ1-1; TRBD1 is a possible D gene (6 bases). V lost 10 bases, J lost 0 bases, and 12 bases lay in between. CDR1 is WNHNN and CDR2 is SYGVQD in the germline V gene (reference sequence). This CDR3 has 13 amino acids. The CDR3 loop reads CATPDSLNTEAFF. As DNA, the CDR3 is TGCGCCACCCCGGACAGCTTGAACACTGAAGCTTTCTTT.

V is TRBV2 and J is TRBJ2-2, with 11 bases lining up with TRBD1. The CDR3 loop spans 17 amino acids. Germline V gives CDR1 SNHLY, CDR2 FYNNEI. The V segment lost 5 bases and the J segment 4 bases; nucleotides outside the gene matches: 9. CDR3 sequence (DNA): TGTGCCAGCAGTCGCGGACAGGGGGCGGGTAGCACCGGGGAGCTGTTTTTT. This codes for CASSRGQGAGSTGELFF. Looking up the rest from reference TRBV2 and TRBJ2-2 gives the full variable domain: EPEVTQTPSHQVTQMGQEVILRCVPISNHLYFYWYRQILGQKVEFLVSFYNNEISEKSEIFDDQFSVERPDGSNFTLKIRSTKLEDSAMYFCASSRGQGAGSTGELFFGEGSRLTVL.

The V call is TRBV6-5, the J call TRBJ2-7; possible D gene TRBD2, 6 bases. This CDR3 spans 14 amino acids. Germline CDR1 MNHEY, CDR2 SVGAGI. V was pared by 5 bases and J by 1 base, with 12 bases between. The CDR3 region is CASSSSGGSYEQYF. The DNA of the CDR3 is TGTGCCAGCAGTAGCAGTGGAGGGTCCTACGAGCAGTACTTC.

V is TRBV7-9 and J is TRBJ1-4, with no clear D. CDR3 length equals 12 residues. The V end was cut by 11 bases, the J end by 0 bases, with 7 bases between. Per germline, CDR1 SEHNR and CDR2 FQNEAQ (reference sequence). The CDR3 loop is CAYRATNEKLFF. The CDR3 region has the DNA TGTGCCTACCGAGCAACTAATGAAAAACTGTTTTTT.

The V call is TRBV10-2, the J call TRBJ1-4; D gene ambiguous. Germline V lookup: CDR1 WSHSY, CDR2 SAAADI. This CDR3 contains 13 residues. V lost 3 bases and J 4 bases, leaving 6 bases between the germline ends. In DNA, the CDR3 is TGCGCCAGCAGTGATCAGGATAATGAAAAACTGTTTTTT. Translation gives CASSDQDNEKLFF.

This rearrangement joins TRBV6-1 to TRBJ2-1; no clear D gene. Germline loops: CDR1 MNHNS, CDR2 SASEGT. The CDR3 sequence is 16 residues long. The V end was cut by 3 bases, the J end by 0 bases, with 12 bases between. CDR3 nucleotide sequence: TGTGCCAGCAGTGAGGGTTGGGCGAGCTCCTACAATGAGCAGTTCTTC. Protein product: CASSEGWASSYNEQFF.

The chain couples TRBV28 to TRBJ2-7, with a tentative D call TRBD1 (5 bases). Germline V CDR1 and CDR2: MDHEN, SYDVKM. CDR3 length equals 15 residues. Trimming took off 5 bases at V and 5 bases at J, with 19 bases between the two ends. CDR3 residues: CASSVLQVESHEQYF. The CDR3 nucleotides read TGTGCCAGCAGTGTCCTACAGGTGGAGTCCCACGAGCAGTACTTC.

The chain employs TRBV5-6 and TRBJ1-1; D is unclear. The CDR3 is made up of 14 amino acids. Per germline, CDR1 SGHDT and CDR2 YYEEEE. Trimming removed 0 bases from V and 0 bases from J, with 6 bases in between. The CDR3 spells CASSLGQMNTEAFF. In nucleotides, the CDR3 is TGTGCCAGCAGCTTGGGACAAATGAACACTGAAGCTTTCTTT. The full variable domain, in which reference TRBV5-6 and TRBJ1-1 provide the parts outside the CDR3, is DAGVTQSPTHLIKTRGQQVTLRCSPKSGHDTVSWYQQALGQGPQFIFQYYEEEERQRGNFPDRFSGHQFPNYSSELNVNALLLGDSALYLCASSLGQMNTEAFFGQGTRLTVV.

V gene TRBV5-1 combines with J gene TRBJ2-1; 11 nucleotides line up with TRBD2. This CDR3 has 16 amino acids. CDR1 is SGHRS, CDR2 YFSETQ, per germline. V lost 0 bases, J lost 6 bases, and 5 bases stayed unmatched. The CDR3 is CASSLAASGRPNEQFF. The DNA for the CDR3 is TGCGCCAGCAGCTTGGCTGCTAGCGGGAGGCCCAATGAGCAGTTCTTC.